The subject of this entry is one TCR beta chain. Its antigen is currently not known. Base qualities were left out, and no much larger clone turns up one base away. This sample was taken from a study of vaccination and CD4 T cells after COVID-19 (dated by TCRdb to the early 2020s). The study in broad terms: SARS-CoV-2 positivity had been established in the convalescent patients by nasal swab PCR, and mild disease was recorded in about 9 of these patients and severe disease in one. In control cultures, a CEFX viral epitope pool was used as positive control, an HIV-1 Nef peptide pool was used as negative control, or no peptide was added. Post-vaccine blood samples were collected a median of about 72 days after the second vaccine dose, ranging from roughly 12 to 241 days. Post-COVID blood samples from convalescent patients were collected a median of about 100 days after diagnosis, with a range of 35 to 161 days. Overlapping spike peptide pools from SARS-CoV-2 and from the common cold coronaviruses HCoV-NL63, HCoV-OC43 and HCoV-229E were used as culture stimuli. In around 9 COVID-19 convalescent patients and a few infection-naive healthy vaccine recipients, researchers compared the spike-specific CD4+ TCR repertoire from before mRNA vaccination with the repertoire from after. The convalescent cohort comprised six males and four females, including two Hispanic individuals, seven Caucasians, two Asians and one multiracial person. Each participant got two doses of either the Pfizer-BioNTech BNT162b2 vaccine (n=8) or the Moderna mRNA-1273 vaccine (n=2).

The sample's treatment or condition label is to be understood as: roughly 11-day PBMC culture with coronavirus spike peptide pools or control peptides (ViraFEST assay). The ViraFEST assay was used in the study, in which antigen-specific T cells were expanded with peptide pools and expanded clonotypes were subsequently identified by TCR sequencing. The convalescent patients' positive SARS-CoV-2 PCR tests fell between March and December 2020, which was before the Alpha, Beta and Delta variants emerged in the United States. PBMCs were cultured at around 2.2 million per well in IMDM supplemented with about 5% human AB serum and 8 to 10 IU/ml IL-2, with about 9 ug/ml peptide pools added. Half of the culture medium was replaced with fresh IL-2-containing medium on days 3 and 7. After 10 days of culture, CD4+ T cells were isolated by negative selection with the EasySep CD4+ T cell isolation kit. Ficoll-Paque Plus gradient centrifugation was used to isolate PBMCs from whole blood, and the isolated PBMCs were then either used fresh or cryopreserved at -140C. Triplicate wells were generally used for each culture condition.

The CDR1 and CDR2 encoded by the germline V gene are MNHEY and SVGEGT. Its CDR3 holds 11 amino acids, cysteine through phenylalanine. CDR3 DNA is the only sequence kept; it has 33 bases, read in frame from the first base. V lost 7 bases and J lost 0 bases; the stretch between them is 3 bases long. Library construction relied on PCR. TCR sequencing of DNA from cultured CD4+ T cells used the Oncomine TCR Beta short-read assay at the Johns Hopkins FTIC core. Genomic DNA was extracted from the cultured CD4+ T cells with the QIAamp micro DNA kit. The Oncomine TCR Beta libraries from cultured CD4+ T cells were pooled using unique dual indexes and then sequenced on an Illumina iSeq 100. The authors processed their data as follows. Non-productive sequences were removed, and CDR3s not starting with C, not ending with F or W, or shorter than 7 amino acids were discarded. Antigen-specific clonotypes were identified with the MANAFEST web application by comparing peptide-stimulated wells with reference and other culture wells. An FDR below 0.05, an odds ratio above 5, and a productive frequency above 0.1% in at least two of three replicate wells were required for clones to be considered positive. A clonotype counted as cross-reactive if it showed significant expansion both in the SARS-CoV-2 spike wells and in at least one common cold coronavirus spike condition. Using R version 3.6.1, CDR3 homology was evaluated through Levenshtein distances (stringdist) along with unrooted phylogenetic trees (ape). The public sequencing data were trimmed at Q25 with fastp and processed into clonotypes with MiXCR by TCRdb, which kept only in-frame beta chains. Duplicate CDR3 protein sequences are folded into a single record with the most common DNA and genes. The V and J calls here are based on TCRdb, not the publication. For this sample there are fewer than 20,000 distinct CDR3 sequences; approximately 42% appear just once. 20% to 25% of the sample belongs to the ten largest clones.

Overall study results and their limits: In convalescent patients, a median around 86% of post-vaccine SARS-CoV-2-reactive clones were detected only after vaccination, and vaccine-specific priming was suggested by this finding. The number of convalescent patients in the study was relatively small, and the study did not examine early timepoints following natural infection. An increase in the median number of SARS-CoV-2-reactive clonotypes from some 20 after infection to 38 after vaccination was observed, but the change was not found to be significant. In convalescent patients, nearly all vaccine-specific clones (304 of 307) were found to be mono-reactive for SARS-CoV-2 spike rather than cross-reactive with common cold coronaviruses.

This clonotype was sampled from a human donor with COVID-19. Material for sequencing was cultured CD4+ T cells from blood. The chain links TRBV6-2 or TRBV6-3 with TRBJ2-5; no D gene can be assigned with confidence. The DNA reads TGTGCCAGCAAGCACCAAGAGACCCAGTACTTC. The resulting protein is CASKHQETQYF.